This entry concerns a single TCR beta chain. Antigen: not known. This entry belongs to a study of shared clonotypes between healthy human individuals. Points from the study as a whole: Relative to clonotypes present in all four donors, those not shared had lower generation probabilities. Large sequencing depth failed to make sorted-subset sequencing complete, rarefaction showed.

Researchers divided each subset's genomic DNA evenly across several immunoSEQ plates. TCRdb keeps only in-frame clones here, not all; method: immunoSEQ multiplex PCR. The table records roughly 2 million clones, roughly 96% of them present only once. V shed 6 bases and J shed 6 bases, with 10 bases lying between them. The CDR3 contains 12 residues. The germline V gene has CDR1 SGHTA and CDR2 FQGNSA. The TCR sequence derives from a man younger than 30 in good health. Sequences were obtained from naive CD4+ T cells sorted from blood. Subset reported: CD45RA+ positively selected. The gene calls are TRBV7-2 and TRBJ2-3; unclear D gene. This CDR3 is CASSRFPDTQYF. The CDR3 bases are TGTGCCAGCAGTAGATTTCCGGATACGCAGTATTTT.